These T cell receptor beta chains were read from a single sample in a study of blood T cell repertoires in COVID-19. Measured with immunoSEQ multiplex PCR; TCRdb has only the in-frame clones, and not every one. The sample includes roughly 140,000 clones, 84% of them seen just once. Material: peripheral blood. The receptors here all came from a man in his sixties with active or convalescent COVID-19. The CDR3 runs from the conserved cysteine through the conserved F or W. A D gene is named only where the DNA matches it firmly. Some rows mark clone size as missing; the rest say once, few, many or name a class of expanded clone.

j_call clone_size v_call d_call cdr3_nt cdr3_aa
TRBJ1-4 . TRBV7-9 . TGTGCCAGCAGTCCACCCGGACATTATCTGGAAAAACTGTTTTTT CASSPPGHYLEKLFF
TRBJ2-2 . TRBV11-3 . TGTGCCAGCAGCTTGGGGCAGGGGTTTATTGACGGGGAGCTGTTTTTT CASSLGQGFIDGELFF
TRBJ2-7 . TRBV7-8 TRBD1 TGTGCCAGCAGCTTAATGGGACAGCCATACGAGCAGTACTTC CASSLMGQPYEQYF
TRBJ2-2 . TRBV27 TRBD2 TGTGCCAGCAGTTGGGGGGGCACCGGGGAGCTGTTTTTT CASSWGGTGELFF
TRBJ1-5 . TRBV5-4 TRBD1 TGTGCCAGCAGCCTAACAGGGGGCAATCAGCCCCAGCATTTT CASSLTGGNQPQHF
TRBJ1-2 . TRBV6-6 . TGTGCCAGCAGTTTTAGCTATGGCTACACCTTC CASSFSYGYTF
TRBJ2-3 . TRBV6-5 . TGTGCCAGCAGCAACGACTTGACCAGCACAGATACGCAGTATTTT CASSNDLTSTDTQYF
TRBJ2-5 . TRBV6-5 TRBD2 TGTGCCAGCAGTTACCCGGGGACTAGCGGAGAGACCCAGTACTTC CASSYPGTSGETQYF
TRBJ1-2 . TRBV12-3/TRBV12-4 TRBD1 TGTGCCAGCACCAGGACAGGGAACTATGGCTACACCTTC CASTRTGNYGYTF
TRBJ2-7 . TRBV2 TRBD2 TGTGCCGGTCGGGGGGGAATCAGCTACGAGCAGTACTTC CAGRGGISYEQYF
TRBJ2-7 . TRBV19 . TGTGCCAGTAGTTCCAGGGTAAACGAGCAGTACTTC CASSSRVNEQYF
TRBJ1-2 . TRBV4-3 . TGCGCCAGCAGCCAAGCAGGCTCGGGGAACTATGGCTACACCTTC CASSQAGSGNYGYTF
TRBJ2-3 . TRBV7-2 TRBD2 TGTGCCAGCAGCTTCCAGCGGGAGGGCCCAGATACGCAGTATTTT CASSFQREGPDTQYF
TRBJ1-2 once TRBV28 . TGTGCCAGCAGTTTAGGGGCAGGGCTCGACTATGGCTACACCTTC CASSLGAGLDYGYTF
TRBJ2-5 . TRBV7-9 TRBD1 TGTGCCAGCAGCGGCAGACAGGGGGAGAAGGAGACCCAGTACTTC CASSGRQGEKETQYF
TRBJ1-1 . TRBV13 . TGTGCCGGAAAAAAAGCAGGGGCCATGAACACTGAAGCTTTCTTT CAGKKAGAMNTEAFF
TRBJ1-3 . TRBV9 . TGTGCCAGCAGCGTAGGACACCACTCTGGAAACACCATATATTTT CASSVGHHSGNTIYF
TRBJ1-1 few TRBV2 TRBD1 TGTGCCAGCAGTGATAGGGACAGGGTTAAAGCTTTCTTT CASSDRDRVKAFF
TRBJ2-6 . TRBV18 TRBD1 TGTGCCAGCTCGAAGACAGGGGGCTTTCCTGGGGCCAACGTCCTGACTTTC CASSKTGGFPGANVLTF
TRBJ2-7 . TRBV6-1 TRBD2 TGTGCCAGCAGTGAGGGGACTAGCTCCTACGAGCAGTACTTC CASSEGTSSYEQYF
TRBJ2-3 . TRBV7-2 . TGTGCCAGCCGCATGCTGGGGGGGCCAGGAGATACGCAGTATTTT CASRMLGGPGDTQYF
TRBJ1-1 . TRBV19 . TGTGCCAGTAGTATATCCGGGATGAACACTGAAGCTTTCTTT CASSISGMNTEAFF
TRBJ2-7 . TRBV7-2 . TGTGCCAGCAGCTTAGCGCAGGGGCGGGAGCAGTACTTC CASSLAQGREQYF
TRBJ1-3 . TRBV5-1 TRBD1 TGCGCCAGCAGCTTGGACAGGGGGAGGAACACCATATATTTT CASSLDRGRNTIYF
TRBJ2-1 few TRBV6-4 . TGTGCCAGCAGTGCTGTCCAGGGAAACAATGAGCAGTTCTTC CASSAVQGNNEQFF
TRBJ2-3 . TRBV19 TRBD2 TGTGCCAGTACGTATGGCGGGGGGGCAGATACGCAGTATTTT CASTYGGGADTQYF
TRBJ2-5 . TRBV5-6 TRBD1 TGTGCCAGCAGCTTGGCCGAGGGACAGGGAAGAGAGACCCAGTACTTC CASSLAEGQGRETQYF